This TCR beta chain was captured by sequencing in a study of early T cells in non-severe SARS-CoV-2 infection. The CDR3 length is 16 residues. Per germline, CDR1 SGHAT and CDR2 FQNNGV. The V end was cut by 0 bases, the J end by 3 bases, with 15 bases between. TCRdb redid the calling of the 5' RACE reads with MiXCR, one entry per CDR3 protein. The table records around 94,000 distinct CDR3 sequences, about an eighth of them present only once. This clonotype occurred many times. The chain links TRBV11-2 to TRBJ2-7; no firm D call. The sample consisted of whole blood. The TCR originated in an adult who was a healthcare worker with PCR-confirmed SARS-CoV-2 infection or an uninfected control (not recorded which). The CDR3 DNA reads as TGTGCCAGCAGCTTAGATCGGCCAGCGATTGGCTACGAGCAGTACTTC. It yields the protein CASSLDRPAIGYEQYF.